Listed below are T cell receptor beta chains from one sample, sequenced in a study of blood T cell repertoires in COVID-19. Only in-frame clones appear in the TCRdb table, and some are missing; sequencing was by immunoSEQ multiplex PCR. The sample has about 70,000 clones; around 88% are singletons. What was sequenced was peripheral blood. The receptors were sampled from a human donor in a cohort sampled during active COVID-19. CDR3s include the opening cysteine and the closing phenylalanine or tryptophan. A D gene is named only where the DNA matches it firmly. Clone sizes are given selectively: once, few, many, or a class where the clone is expanded.

CDR3aa: CASSKSFQEAKNIQYF; CDR3nt: TGTGCCAGCAGTAAATCTTTCCAGGAAGCCAAAAACATTCAGTACTTC; v_gene: TRBV2; j_gene: TRBJ2-4; d_gene: NA; abundance: NA
CDR3aa: CASSLVAGPTGTGELFF; CDR3nt: TGCGCCAGCAGCTTGGTGGCGGGGCCTACTGGAACCGGGGAGCTGTTTTTT; v_gene: TRBV5-1; j_gene: TRBJ2-2; d_gene: NA; abundance: NA
CDR3aa: CASSLVRSSYEQYF; CDR3nt: TGTGCCAGCAGCTTAGTTCGGAGCTCCTACGAGCAGTACTTC; v_gene: TRBV11-3; j_gene: TRBJ2-7; d_gene: NA; abundance: NA
CDR3aa: CASSVQGRVEKLFF; CDR3nt: TGTGCCAGCAGTGTACAGGGGCGCGTTGAAAAACTGTTTTTT; v_gene: TRBV2; j_gene: TRBJ1-4; d_gene: TRBD1; abundance: NA
CDR3aa: CASSSDTKGTNEKLFF; CDR3nt: TGTGCCAGCAGTTCGGATACTAAAGGAACTAATGAAAAACTGTTTTTT; v_gene: TRBV2; j_gene: TRBJ1-4; d_gene: NA; abundance: few
CDR3aa: CASTDSRWAGELFF; CDR3nt: TGTGCCAGTACCGACAGTCGCTGGGCCGGGGAGCTGTTTTTT; v_gene: TRBV19; j_gene: TRBJ2-2; d_gene: NA; abundance: NA
CDR3aa: CASSVAGTTYSPLHF; CDR3nt: TGTGCCAGCAGTGTAGCCGGGACAACATACTCACCCCTCCACTTT; v_gene: TRBV6-1; j_gene: TRBJ1-6; d_gene: NA; abundance: NA
CDR3aa: CASSPARGTEAFF; CDR3nt: TGTGCCAGCTCACCGGCCCGGGGAACTGAAGCTTTCTTT; v_gene: TRBV18; j_gene: TRBJ1-1; d_gene: NA; abundance: NA
CDR3aa: CSVGGLAVYEQYF; CDR3nt: TGCAGCGTTGGGGGGCTAGCGGTCTACGAGCAGTACTTC; v_gene: TRBV29-1; j_gene: TRBJ2-7; d_gene: NA; abundance: NA
CDR3aa: CASSVGRVGEKLFF; CDR3nt: TGTGCCAGCAGCGTAGGCAGGGTGGGCGAAAAACTGTTTTTT; v_gene: TRBV9; j_gene: TRBJ1-4; d_gene: NA; abundance: NA
CDR3aa: CAISAGTGGGGGTEAFF; CDR3nt: TGTGCCATCAGTGCCGGGACAGGGGGCGGAGGGGGCACTGAAGCTTTCTTT; v_gene: TRBV10-3; j_gene: TRBJ1-1; d_gene: TRBD1; abundance: NA
CDR3aa: CASGLTRGSIFYSNQPQHF; CDR3nt: TGTGCTAGTGGTTTGACCAGGGGATCCATATTCTATAGCAATCAGCCCCAGCATTTT; v_gene: TRBV12-5; j_gene: TRBJ1-5; d_gene: NA; abundance: few
CDR3aa: CASSSPTRHYEQYF; CDR3nt: TGTGCCAGCAGTTCCCCGACCAGACACTACGAGCAGTACTTC; v_gene: TRBV6-2/TRBV6-3; j_gene: TRBJ2-7; d_gene: NA; abundance: NA
CDR3aa: CASSIGSGEAFF; CDR3nt: TGTGCCAGTAGTATCGGGTCGGGTGAAGCTTTCTTT; v_gene: TRBV19; j_gene: TRBJ1-1; d_gene: NA; abundance: once
CDR3aa: CASSPQQGQGTDTQYF; CDR3nt: TGTGCCAGCTCCCCACAACAGGGTCAGGGTACAGATACGCAGTATTTT; v_gene: TRBV18; j_gene: TRBJ2-3; d_gene: NA; abundance: NA
CDR3aa: CATREESTDTQYF; CDR3nt: TGTGCCACCAGGGAGGAGAGCACAGATACGCAGTATTTT; v_gene: TRBV24-1; j_gene: TRBJ2-3; d_gene: NA; abundance: NA
CDR3aa: CASSPKAGGHYEQYF; CDR3nt: TGTGCCAGCTCCCCAAAAGCGGGGGGGCACTACGAGCAGTACTTC; v_gene: TRBV18; j_gene: TRBJ2-7; d_gene: TRBD2; abundance: once
CDR3aa: CASSLAGGDQPQHF; CDR3nt: TGTGCCAGCAGCTTGGCCGGAGGGGATCAGCCCCAGCATTTT; v_gene: TRBV5-4; j_gene: TRBJ1-5; d_gene: NA; abundance: few
CDR3aa: CASSDLQGGAETQYF; CDR3nt: TGTGCCAGCAGCGATCTACAGGGGGGTGCGGAGACCCAGTACTTC; v_gene: TRBV2; j_gene: TRBJ2-5; d_gene: TRBD1; abundance: NA
CDR3aa: CASSYGKGTGELFF; CDR3nt: TGTGCCAGCAGCTACGGGAAAGGGACCGGGGAGCTGTTTTTT; v_gene: TRBV7-3; j_gene: TRBJ2-2; d_gene: NA; abundance: NA
CDR3aa: CASSRTRPPGTQYF; CDR3nt: TGTGCCAGCAGCCGGACACGACCACCGGGGACCCAGTACTTC; v_gene: TRBV2; j_gene: TRBJ2-5; d_gene: NA; abundance: NA
CDR3aa: CASRGIRGGNQPQHF; CDR3nt: TGTGCCAGCAGGGGGATCAGGGGTGGCAATCAGCCCCAGCATTTT; v_gene: TRBV2; j_gene: TRBJ1-5; d_gene: NA; abundance: few
CDR3aa: CATSRGGLAGFNGELFF; CDR3nt: TGTGCCACCAGCAGAGGGGGACTAGCGGGGTTTAACGGGGAGCTGTTTTTT; v_gene: TRBV15; j_gene: TRBJ2-2; d_gene: TRBD2; abundance: NA
CDR3aa: CASSKAIAGGPNEQFF; CDR3nt: TGTGCCAGCAGCAAAGCGATAGCGGGGGGGCCCAATGAGCAGTTCTTC; v_gene: TRBV21-1; j_gene: TRBJ2-1; d_gene: NA; abundance: NA
CDR3aa: CATSRDIVGEAFF; CDR3nt: TGTGCCACCAGCAGAGATATAGTTGGTGAAGCTTTCTTT; v_gene: TRBV15; j_gene: TRBJ1-1; d_gene: NA; abundance: NA
CDR3aa: CASSFMIVGASGNQPQHF; CDR3nt: TGTGCCAGCAGTTTTATGATTGTGGGGGCAAGCGGCAATCAGCCCCAGCATTTT; v_gene: TRBV27; j_gene: TRBJ1-5; d_gene: NA; abundance: NA
CDR3aa: CASSYAGYGYTF; CDR3nt: TGTGCCAGCAGTTACGCGGGATATGGCTACACCTTC; v_gene: TRBV6-5; j_gene: TRBJ1-2; d_gene: NA; abundance: NA
CDR3aa: CASSYKTDRNYGYTF; CDR3nt: TGTGCCAGTAGTTACAAAACGGACAGAAACTATGGCTACACCTTC; v_gene: TRBV19; j_gene: TRBJ1-2; d_gene: NA; abundance: NA
CDR3aa: CASSPWSGQAVEQFF; CDR3nt: TGTGCCAGCAGCCCATGGTCGGGACAGGCCGTTGAGCAGTTCTTC; v_gene: TRBV7-9; j_gene: TRBJ2-1; d_gene: TRBD1; abundance: NA
CDR3aa: CSASRWAGNQPQHF; CDR3nt: TGCAGTGCTAGTAGGTGGGCTGGCAATCAGCCCCAGCATTTT; v_gene: TRBV20-1; j_gene: TRBJ1-5; d_gene: NA; abundance: NA
CDR3aa: CASSDPAGTTKPGELFF; CDR3nt: TGTGCCAGCAGTGATCCTGCCGGGACTACCAAGCCCGGGGAGCTGTTTTTT; v_gene: TRBV25-1; j_gene: TRBJ2-2; d_gene: TRBD2; abundance: NA
CDR3aa: CASSPTGLDGYTF; CDR3nt: TGTGCCAGCAGTCCGACAGGGCTCGATGGCTACACCTTC; v_gene: TRBV2; j_gene: TRBJ1-2; d_gene: TRBD1; abundance: once
CDR3aa: CASSRLADTQYF; CDR3nt: TGTGCCAGCAGCCGTCTAGCAGATACGCAGTATTTT; v_gene: TRBV14; j_gene: TRBJ2-3; d_gene: NA; abundance: NA
CDR3aa: CASSLDGRGLYEQYF; CDR3nt: TGTGCCAGCAGCTTAGATGGCAGGGGGCTCTACGAGCAGTACTTC; v_gene: TRBV7-8; j_gene: TRBJ2-7; d_gene: TRBD1; abundance: NA
CDR3aa: CASTRQGRNEQYF; CDR3nt: TGTGCCAGCACCAGACAGGGGAGAAACGAGCAGTACTTC; v_gene: TRBV6-5; j_gene: TRBJ2-7; d_gene: TRBD1; abundance: NA
CDR3aa: CASSQIGAYEQFF; CDR3nt: TGCGCCAGCAGCCAGATAGGGGCCTATGAGCAGTTCTTC; v_gene: TRBV4-1; j_gene: TRBJ2-1; d_gene: NA; abundance: NA
CDR3aa: CASSKVLAGADEQYF; CDR3nt: TGTGCCAGCAGCAAGGTACTAGCGGGGGCTGACGAGCAGTACTTC; v_gene: TRBV7-9; j_gene: TRBJ2-7; d_gene: TRBD2; abundance: NA
CDR3aa: CASSLDRVGNTGELFF; CDR3nt: TGTGCCAGCAGCCTTGACAGGGTCGGGAACACCGGGGAGCTGTTTTTT; v_gene: TRBV11-1; j_gene: TRBJ2-2; d_gene: TRBD1; abundance: NA
CDR3aa: CASSVDRGTQPQHF; CDR3nt: TGTGCCAGCTCAGTTGACAGGGGTACTCAGCCCCAGCATTTT; v_gene: TRBV18; j_gene: TRBJ1-5; d_gene: TRBD1; abundance: NA
CDR3aa: CASSLSSGGAYYNEQFF; CDR3nt: TGTGCCAGCAGCTTATCTAGCGGGGGGGCCTACTACAATGAGCAGTTCTTC; v_gene: TRBV7-9; j_gene: TRBJ2-1; d_gene: TRBD2; abundance: NA
CDR3aa: CATSDYRADTQYF; CDR3nt: TGTGCCACCTCGGACTATCGCGCAGATACGCAGTATTTT; v_gene: TRBV10-3; j_gene: TRBJ2-3; d_gene: NA; abundance: NA
CDR3aa: CASSLGSDSASYNEQFF; CDR3nt: TGTGCCAGCAGCTTAGGTTCCGATAGCGCCTCCTACAATGAGCAGTTCTTC; v_gene: TRBV11-3; j_gene: TRBJ2-1; d_gene: NA; abundance: NA
CDR3aa: CASRKTQGLNTEAFF; CDR3nt: TGTGCCAGCAGGAAAACACAGGGTCTGAACACTGAAGCTTTCTTT; v_gene: TRBV2; j_gene: TRBJ1-1; d_gene: NA; abundance: NA
CDR3aa: CASRGDSQAYGYTF; CDR3nt: TGCGCCAGCAGGGGGGACAGTCAAGCCTATGGCTACACCTTC; v_gene: TRBV10-2; j_gene: TRBJ1-2; d_gene: TRBD1; abundance: few
CDR3aa: CASSDLVNEQFF; CDR3nt: TGTGCCAGCAGTGATTTAGTCAATGAGCAGTTCTTC; v_gene: TRBV6-1; j_gene: TRBJ2-1; d_gene: NA; abundance: NA
CDR3aa: CASSPQGAYEQYF; CDR3nt: TGTGCCAGCAGCCCACAGGGAGCCTACGAGCAGTACTTC; v_gene: TRBV7-2; j_gene: TRBJ2-7; d_gene: NA; abundance: NA
CDR3aa: CASSNDRAPLSPNSPLHF; CDR3nt: TGTGCCAGCAGTAACGACAGGGCCCCTCTTTCCCCTAATTCACCCCTCCACTTT; v_gene: TRBV27; j_gene: TRBJ1-6; d_gene: TRBD1; abundance: NA
CDR3aa: CASAETGNTEAFF; CDR3nt: TGTGCCAGCGCGGAAACAGGGAACACTGAAGCTTTCTTT; v_gene: TRBV7-3; j_gene: TRBJ1-1; d_gene: NA; abundance: NA
CDR3aa: CATSNGQSGAVSVLTF; CDR3nt: TGTGCCACCTCCAATGGACAAAGTGGGGCGGTTAGCGTCCTGACTTTC; v_gene: TRBV10-3; j_gene: TRBJ2-6; d_gene: NA; abundance: NA
CDR3aa: CATSDGGRSTDTQYF; CDR3nt: TGTGCCACCAGTGATGGTGGCAGGAGCACAGATACGCAGTATTTT; v_gene: TRBV24-1; j_gene: TRBJ2-3; d_gene: NA; abundance: NA
CDR3aa: CASGGGGDRPLSGGYTF; CDR3nt: TGTGCCAGCGGCGGGGGAGGGGACAGGCCTCTTTCAGGTGGCTACACCTTC; v_gene: TRBV9; j_gene: TRBJ1-2; d_gene: TRBD1; abundance: NA
CDR3aa: CARSLEKLRTVHSTDTQYF; CDR3nt: TGTGCCAGAAGCCTAGAAAAACTAAGGACAGTTCACAGCACAGATACGCAGTATTTT; v_gene: TRBV5-3; j_gene: TRBJ2-3; d_gene: NA; abundance: NA
CDR3aa: CASSPGLSTDTQYF; CDR3nt: TGTGCCAGCAGCCCGGGACTAAGCACAGATACGCAGTATTTT; v_gene: TRBV6-5; j_gene: TRBJ2-3; d_gene: TRBD2; abundance: NA
CDR3aa: CASSLSGTTMRGEQFF; CDR3nt: TGTGCCAGCTCACTCTCCGGGACCACAATGCGGGGGGAGCAGTTCTTC; v_gene: TRBV18; j_gene: TRBJ2-1; d_gene: TRBD2; abundance: NA
CDR3aa: CASRPGLAGGPRGGDTQYF; CDR3nt: TGTGCCAGTAGACCCGGACTAGCGGGGGGCCCTAGGGGTGGCGATACGCAGTATTTT; v_gene: TRBV19; j_gene: TRBJ2-3; d_gene: TRBD2; abundance: NA
CDR3aa: CASSLTGTYGYTF; CDR3nt: TGCGCCAGCAGCTTGACAGGAACCTATGGCTACACCTTC; v_gene: TRBV5-1; j_gene: TRBJ1-2; d_gene: NA; abundance: NA